Below, 30 T cell receptor beta chains from the same sample are listed, as sequenced in a study of T cell changes during pregnancy in multiple sclerosis. TCRdb's table, derived via immunoSEQ multiplex PCR, lists solely in-frame clones and lacks some. The sample carries 65,000 to 75,000 clones, about nine tenths recorded once. This specimen consisted of peripheral blood, obtained in the second trimester of pregnancy. The receptors were gathered from a female donor with multiple sclerosis, enrolled in a pregnancy study.

Comment on this clone: One end of the junction is discordant with germline, which a read error may explain. The chain uses TRBV27 and TRBJ2-3, with 10 nucleotides matching TRBD2. There are 16 residues in the CDR3. CDR1 is MNHEY, CDR2 SMNVEV, per germline (reference sequence). Here the CDR3 reads CAGSYQRGGLVDTQYF. The DNA for the CDR3 is TGTGCCGGCAGTTACCAGCGGGGGGGCCTTGTAGATACGCAGTATTTT.

The chain is built from TRBV7-2 and TRBJ2-3; 7 bases match TRBD2. Germline loops: CDR1 SGHTA, CDR2 FQGNSA. The CDR3 covers 16 residues. Trimming cost V 3 bases and J 5 bases; bases outside gene matches: 11. The CDR3 sequence is CASSFGGSVRGDTQYF. CDR3 in DNA: TGTGCCAGCAGCTTCGGCGGGAGCGTTCGTGGAGATACGCAGTATTTT.

CDR3 in DNA: TGCGCCAGCAGTGACGAGACGGGGGTCGGACCCCAGCATTTT. This codes for CASSDETGVGPQHF. The rearrangement joins TRBV10-2 to TRBJ1-5, with D possibly TRBD1 on 5 matching bases. The ends were cut back, 3 bases at V and 10 bases at J, with 16 bases in the middle. The CDR3 has 14 residues. Germline CDR1 is WSHSY and CDR2 is SAAADI.

DNA of the CDR3: TGTGCCAGCAGCCACTCCGGGACTAGCTACACCTACGAGCAGTACTTC. Protein product: CASSHSGTSYTYEQYF. The gene calls are TRBV7-9 and TRBJ2-7; 9 nucleotides line up with TRBD2. Germline V gene lookup returns CDR1 SEHNR and CDR2 FQNEAQ (reference sequence). The CDR3 loop spans 16 amino acids. V lost 5 bases to trimming and J lost 2 bases; unmatched junction nucleotides: 10.

CDR3: CASSYSGQGAGAFF. The DNA of the CDR3 is TGTGCCAGCAGTTACTCGGGACAGGGGGCCGGAGCTTTCTTT. The chain uses TRBV6-5 and TRBJ1-1; 12 bases match TRBD1. The germline V gene has CDR1 MNHEY and CDR2 SVGAGI. J lost 10 bases, V lost 0 bases, and 3 bases had no gene match. CDR3 size: 14 residues.

The chain joins TRBV9 to TRBJ2-7; 9 nucleotides match TRBD1. This CDR3 comprises 15 residues. CDR1 and CDR2 from the germline V gene are SGDLS and YYNGEE. The V and J ends lost 4 bases and 1 base, in that order; junction bases with no gene match: 6. The chain's CDR3 is CASSMGQGWSYEQYF. In DNA form, the CDR3 reads TGTGCCAGCAGCATGGGACAGGGTTGGTCCTACGAGCAGTACTTC.

This clone has just one count. The chain has TRBV27 and TRBJ1-1, with D perhaps matching TRBD1 (6 bases). This CDR3 is 14 amino acids long. Germline V gene data show CDR1 as MNHEY and CDR2 as SMNVEV (reference sequence). Trimming took 4 bases from V and 5 from J, leaving 14 bases between them. CDR3 in DNA: TGTGCCAGCAGTTCACGGACAGAAAAGACTGAAGCTTTCTTT. It is translated as CASSSRTEKTEAFF.

The chain uses TRBV18 and TRBJ2-6; 7 nucleotides match TRBD1. The V segment lost 4 bases and the J segment 0 bases; nucleotides outside the gene matches: 6. Germline CDR1 reads KGHSH; CDR2 reads LQKENI. The CDR3 consists of 17 residues. Here the CDR3 reads CASSLGQENSGANVLTF. The CDR3 region has the DNA TGTGCCAGCTCACTAGGACAGGAAAACTCTGGGGCCAACGTCCTGACTTTC.

The rearrangement uses TRBV21-1 and TRBJ1-6; the DNA was not used to check the table's D call, TRBD1. TRBV21-1 is labeled a pseudogene. CDR3 size: 19 residues. The CDR3 is CASSPWWQGLPKYNSPLHF. CDR3 in DNA: TGTGCCAGCAGCCCCTGGTGGCAGGGGCTCCCGAAGTATAATTCACCCCTCCACTTT.

The chain couples TRBV6-5 to TRBJ1-2; D gene ambiguous. V dropped 1 base and J dropped 7 bases, with 10 bases sitting between them. CDR1 is MNHEY, CDR2 SVGAGI, per germline. The CDR3 totals 13 residues. The CDR3 protein is CASSYFRFSGYTF. Here the CDR3 DNA reads TGTGCCAGCAGTTACTTCAGGTTTAGTGGCTACACCTTC.

The CDR3 DNA reads as TGCAGTGCTAGGACAGGGAAAGCTTTCTTT. It yields the protein CSARTGKAFF. J is TRBJ1-1 and V is TRBV20-1; 7 nucleotides match TRBD1. The CDR3 totals 10 residues. Germline V CDR1 and CDR2: DFQATT, SNEGSKA (reference sequence). J lost 9 bases, V lost 3 bases, and 1 base had no gene match.

This chain uses TRBV5-1 with TRBJ1-5; 8 nucleotides agree with TRBD1. The germline V gene has CDR1 SGHRS and CDR2 YFSETQ. J gave up 3 bases and V 4 bases, and 3 bases lay outside the gene matches. This CDR3 spans 14 amino acids. CDR3 amino acids: CASSPDRANQPQHF. CDR3 coding DNA: TGCGCCAGCAGCCCGGACAGGGCCAATCAGCCCCAGCATTTT.

V and J are TRBV5-1 and TRBJ2-2; no clear D gene. Trimming shortened V by 5 bases and J by 4 bases, and 6 bases separated the two germline ends. CDR1 SGHRS and CDR2 YFSETQ come from the germline V gene. This CDR3 is 12 amino acids long. DNA of the CDR3: TGCGCCAGCAGTCGGTCCACCGGGGAGCTGTTTTTT. It is translated as CASSRSTGELFF.

This chain links TRBV25-1 with TRBJ2-7, with D maybe TRBD1 (5 bases). This CDR3 has 15 amino acids. V shed 6 bases and J shed 2 bases, with 17 bases lying between them. Germline lookup yields CDR1 MGHDK and CDR2 SYGVNS. CDR3 residues: CASSPIATEPYEQYF. The CDR3 bases are TGTGCCAGCAGCCCAATCGCGACAGAGCCCTACGAGCAGTACTTC.

This chain joins TRBV5-8 and TRBJ2-7; D not certain. Germline-derived CDR1 and CDR2 are SGHTS and YDEGEE. CDR3 length: 14 amino acids. V was shortened by 4 bases and J by 2 bases, with 13 bases between the two germline ends. CDR3 amino acids: CASSPRNGPYEQYF. Here the CDR3 DNA reads TGTGCCAGCAGCCCGCGGAACGGCCCCTACGAGCAGTACTTC.

The V and J genes are TRBV11-3 and TRBJ2-3; 11 bases agree with TRBD2. This CDR3 has 16 amino acids. Germline V CDR1 and CDR2: SGHNT, YENEEA. J gave up 0 bases and V 5 bases, and 4 bases lay outside the gene matches. The CDR3 loop is CASSPGLAGSTDTQYF. The CDR3 nucleotides read TGTGCCAGCAGCCCCGGACTAGCGGGTAGCACAGATACGCAGTATTTT.

This chain links TRBV28 with TRBJ2-7; D is possibly TRBD1 (7 bases). Trimming stripped 8 bases from V and 6 bases from J, with 20 bases between. The germline V gene has CDR1 MDHEN and CDR2 SYDVKM. CDR3 length equals 14 residues. This CDR3 reads CASVQGGLYGEQYF. CDR3 nucleotide sequence: TGTGCCAGCGTCCAGGGGGGCCTCTATGGCGAGCAGTACTTC.

The sample holds a few counts of this clone. The V and J genes are TRBV10-3 and TRBJ2-3, with 8 bases that match TRBD1. V was clipped by 0 bases and J by 0 bases; unmatched bases: 2. Germline V gene sequence: CDR1 ENHRY, CDR2 SYGVKD. CDR3 length: 16 residues. The CDR3 DNA is TGTGCCATCAGTGAGTCAGGGACAGGTAGCACAGATACGCAGTATTTT. It encodes CAISESGTGSTDTQYF.

The genes are TRBV11-2 and TRBJ1-2; the D gene is possibly TRBD1 (6 bases). CDR3 length equals 16 residues. The germline gives CDR1 SGHAT, CDR2 FQNNGV. Trimming removed 6 bases at V and 4 bases at J, with 21 bases between. CDR3 nucleotides: TGTGCCAGCAGGCGCACAGGGAGCCTAACTCCCTATGGCTACACCTTC. Translated, it gives CASRRTGSLTPYGYTF.

The chain employs TRBV27 and TRBJ2-3, with D perhaps matching TRBD1 (6 bases). The CDR3 spans 14 residues. Germline V lookup: CDR1 MNHEY, CDR2 SMNVEV (reference sequence). The V and J ends lost 4 bases and 4 bases respectively, with 12 bases between them. The CDR3 sequence: CASSSAGAPDTQYF. CDR3 sequence (DNA): TGTGCCAGCAGTTCGGCAGGGGCCCCAGATACGCAGTATTTT.

This clone was seen a few times. The chain is built from TRBV30 and TRBJ1-1, with D possibly TRBD1 on 5 matching bases. The V end was cut by 4 bases, the J end by 10 bases, with 16 bases between. Germline V gene sequence: CDR1 GTSNPN, CDR2 SVGIG (reference sequence). CDR3 size: 12 residues. The CDR3 DNA reads TGTGCCTGGATAAGGGGTGGACCTTTAGCTTTCTTT. Residues: CAWIRGGPLAFF.

CDR3 sequence (DNA): TGTGCCAGTAGTGAATCTTCAGGGGGAAACTACGAGCAGTACTTC. Its protein product is CASSESSGGNYEQYF. The gene calls are TRBV19 and TRBJ2-7; TRBD1 agrees at 7 bases. V was clipped by 5 bases and J by 3 bases; unmatched bases: 10. Per germline, CDR1 LNHDA and CDR2 SQIVND (reference sequence). This CDR3 has 15 amino acids. Looking up the rest from reference TRBV19 and TRBJ2-7 gives the full variable domain: DGGITQSPKYLFRKEGQNVTLSCEQNLNHDAMYWYRQDPGQGLRLIYYSQIVNDFQKGDIAEGYSVSREKKESFPLTVTSAQKNPTAFYLCASSESSGGNYEQYFGPGTRLTVT.

CDR3 DNA sequence: TGTGCCAGCAGCTTACAGGGGGATAGCAATCAGCCCCAGCATTTT. Protein: CASSLQGDSNQPQHF. The chain joins TRBV11-2 to TRBJ1-5; 7 positions agree with TRBD1. The J segment lost 0 bases and the V segment lost 2 bases, leaving 1 base of the junction unmatched. Looked up from germline, CDR1 is SGHAT and CDR2 is FQNNGV. The CDR3 is 15 residues long.

The chain has TRBV9 and TRBJ1-2; TRBD1 matches at 9 bases. Germline V gene data show CDR1 as SGDLS and CDR2 as YYNGEE. The CDR3 length is 14 residues. J gave up 7 bases and V 6 bases, and 10 bases lay outside the gene matches. The DNA of the CDR3 is TGTGCCAGCACCAGCCGACAGGGGGTAGGTGGCTACACCTTC. Protein product: CASTSRQGVGGYTF.

The DNA of the CDR3 is TGTGCCGCCCGAGGGGACAGCGCCTACGAGCAGTACTTC. Translated, it gives CAARGDSAYEQYF. The chain uses TRBV6-6 and TRBJ2-7, with 7 bases that match TRBD1. With V trimmed by 11 bases and J by 2 bases, 9 bases remained unmatched. Germline lookup yields CDR1 MNHNY and CDR2 SVGAGI (reference sequence). The CDR3 sequence is 13 residues long.

The V gene is TRBV6-1, the J gene TRBJ2-7, with 8 bases aligning to TRBD1. CDR3 size: 15 residues. V was pared by 2 bases and J by 3 bases, with 6 bases of the junction left unmatched. Per the germline V gene, CDR1 is MNHNS and CDR2 is SASEGT. The CDR3 DNA reads as TGTGCCAGCAGTGAAACGGGGACAGGCCGCTACGAGCAGTACTTC. It specifies CASSETGTGRYEQYF.

V gene TRBV7-6 combines with J gene TRBJ2-1; 9 bases fit TRBD2. The CDR3 contains 19 residues. In germline, CDR1 is SGHVS, CDR2 FNYEAQ. After removal of 5 bases from V and 0 bases from J, the junction contained 14 bases not matched to a gene. DNA of the CDR3: TGTGCCAGCAGCCCGCGCCCAGCGGGGGGACTAAGCTCCTACAATGAGCAGTTCTTC. It translates to CASSPRPAGGLSSYNEQFF.

V is TRBV4-3 and J is TRBJ1-2, with 7 bases lining up with TRBD1. Germline loops: CDR1 LGHNA, CDR2 YSLEER. The CDR3 has 13 residues. With 1 base clipped from V and 8 bases from J, the junction kept 4 bases outside the gene matches. The CDR3 DNA follows: TGCGCCAGCAGCCAAGCCCCCAGGGGGGGCTACACCTTC. Translating gives CASSQAPRGGYTF.

The J gene is TRBJ1-2, the V gene TRBV12-5; the match to TRBD1 covers 7 bases. Germline V gene sequence: CDR1 LGHNT, CDR2 FRNRAP. The CDR3 length is 15 residues. V dropped 0 bases and J dropped 6; count of bases not matched to a gene: 7. The chain's CDR3 is CASGLVMGTANGYTF. The CDR3 bases are TGTGCTAGTGGTTTGGTAATGGGGACAGCCAATGGCTACACCTTC.

V is TRBV5-6 and J is TRBJ1-6; D remains ambiguous. This CDR3 region has 17 residues. Trimming left V 0 bases short and J 6 bases short, with 16 bases between. CDR1 is SGHDT and CDR2 is YYEEEE in the germline V gene. The CDR3 reads CASSLGPGSGSNSPLHF. The CDR3 DNA is TGTGCCAGCAGCTTGGGCCCTGGGTCGGGGAGTAATTCACCCCTCCACTTT.